The 27 T cell receptor beta chains below were found in one sample sequenced in a study of cytomegalovirus exposure and HLA in healthy donors. Both 60 Vbeta primers and 13 Jbeta primers went into the PCR. Assay: immunoSEQ multiplex PCR; the TCRdb copy retains only in-frame clones and omits some. The sample table includes 80,000 to 100,000 clones. The source material was PBMCs. The receptors were gathered from a man in his forties or fifties in good health and CMV-seropositive.

This chain uses TRBV6-5 with TRBJ2-2, with D maybe TRBD2 (6 bases). Trimming cost V 1 base and J 5 bases, with 11 bases left between them. Germline-derived CDR1 and CDR2 are MNHEY and SVGAGI. This CDR3 region has 15 residues. In DNA, the CDR3 is TGTGCCAGCAGTTACTACGGGAGTGGTACCGGGGAGCTGTTTTTT. Residues: CASSYYGSGTGELFF.

The chain couples TRBV7-9 to TRBJ1-1, with TRBD1 as a possible D gene (5 bases). The CDR3 is made up of 12 amino acids. Germline V gene sequence: CDR1 SEHNR, CDR2 FQNEAQ (reference sequence). V lost 7 bases to trimming and J lost 4 bases, with 10 bases between them. CDR3 sequence: CASTLTGTEAFF. CDR3 nucleotide sequence: TGTGCCAGCACCCTTACAGGCACTGAAGCTTTCTTT.

The chain is built from TRBV4-1 and TRBJ1-1; D remains ambiguous. From germline, CDR1 is MGHRA and CDR2 YSYEKL. The CDR3 is 16 amino acids. V lost 2 bases and J 1 base, leaving 14 bases between the germline ends. The CDR3 DNA is TGCGCCAGCAGCCAACCCCTTGGTACACGGAACACTGAAGCTTTCTTT. Translating it yields CASSQPLGTRNTEAFF.

This sequence joins TRBV29-1 and TRBJ2-4, with TRBD1 matching 8 bases. CDR3 size: 13 residues. The junction had 8 bases not matched to a gene; V was cut back by 4 bases and J by 9 bases. Germline V gene data show CDR1 as SQVTM and CDR2 as ANQGSEA. CDR3 amino acids: CSVGGQGAIIQYF. The CDR3 DNA reads TGCAGCGTTGGAGGTCAGGGGGCGATCATTCAGTACTTC. The whole variable domain, remainder taken from reference TRBV29-1 and TRBJ2-4, is SAVISQKPSRDICQRGTSLTIQCQVDSQVTMMFWYRQQPGQSLTLIATANQGSEATYESGFVIDKFPISRPNLTFSTLTVSNMSPEDSSIYLCSVGGQGAIIQYFGAGTRLSVL.

The genes are TRBV5-4 and TRBJ2-7; 9 nucleotides align to TRBD1. From germline, CDR1 is SGHNT and CDR2 YYREEE (reference sequence). Trimming at V came to 4 bases and at J to 7 bases, leaving 12 bases not matched to a gene. The CDR3 sequence is 15 residues long. CDR3 in DNA: TGTGCCAGCAGCCCCGGAGGGACAGGGTCTTGGGAGCAGTACGTC. This gives the protein CASSPGGTGSWEQYV.

Note on this clone: At the DNA level, this CDR3 is encoded by other sequences in the same sample as well. The rearrangement joins TRBV4-3 to TRBJ1-5, with D possibly being TRBD1 (5 bases). This CDR3 spans 14 amino acids. Trimming shortened V by 0 bases and J by 3 bases, and 6 bases separated the two germline ends. Germline V gives CDR1 LGHNA, CDR2 YSLEER. The CDR3 nucleotides are TGCGCCAGCAGCCAAGAGACAGTCAATCAGCCCCAGCATTTT. Amino acids: CASSQETVNQPQHF.

The V and J genes are TRBV6-5 and TRBJ2-3, with D possibly TRBD1 on 5 matching bases. The CDR3 contains 15 residues. CDR1 is MNHEY and CDR2 is SVGAGI in the germline V gene. V lost 4 bases, J lost 4 bases, and 15 bases lay in between. In DNA form, the CDR3 reads TGTGCCAGCAGTTTAAAGCCAGGGTACCCAGATACGCAGTATTTT. Amino acid sequence: CASSLKPGYPDTQYF.

CDR3 loop: CSVPDPGGEWYGYTF. The CDR3 coding sequence is TGCAGCGTTCCTGATCCGGGGGGGGAGTGGTATGGCTACACCTTC. The chain combines TRBV29-1 with TRBJ1-2; D is perhaps TRBD1 (5 bases). V lost 5 bases and J lost 5, with 21 bases in between. Germline assignment: CDR1 SQVTM and CDR2 ANQGSEA. The CDR3 has 15 amino acids.

The rearrangement uses TRBV6-5 and TRBJ2-3, with D possibly being TRBD2 (6 bases). Germline lookup yields CDR1 MNHEY and CDR2 SVGAGI. V lost 5 bases to trimming and J lost 2 bases, with 11 bases between them. The CDR3 has 14 amino acids. The CDR3 spells CASSPGTFTDTQYF. The CDR3 DNA follows: TGTGCCAGCAGTCCTGGGACTTTCACAGATACGCAGTATTTT.

The rearrangement joins TRBV7-9 to TRBJ2-5, with D perhaps matching TRBD1 (5 bases). The germline V gene encodes CDR1 SEHNR and CDR2 FQNEAQ (reference sequence). The CDR3 is 16 amino acids. With 6 bases removed from V and 5 bases from J, the gap between germline ends came to 22 bases. The CDR3 protein is CASRLPDASGQETQYF. The CDR3 DNA is TGTGCCAGCAGACTACCGGACGCGTCAGGGCAGGAGACCCAGTACTTC.

The chain carries TRBV4-1 and TRBJ1-3; 7 positions match TRBD1. This CDR3 region has 17 residues. After removal of 4 bases from V and 4 bases from J, the junction contained 13 bases not matched to a gene. Germline V gene sequence: CDR1 MGHRA, CDR2 YSYEKL. The CDR3 region is CASSLEPDRSTGNTIYF. The CDR3 DNA reads TGCGCCAGCAGCCTGGAACCGGACAGGTCCACGGGAAACACCATATATTTT.

The J gene is TRBJ2-2, the V gene TRBV30, with TRBD2 matching 11 bases. V lost 3 bases to trimming and J lost 2 bases; unmatched junction nucleotides: 2. This CDR3 has 15 residues. CDR1 and CDR2 from the germline V gene are GTSNPN and SVGIG (reference sequence). The CDR3, as DNA: TGTGCCTGGAGCCTAGCGGGAGGAAACACCGGGGAGCTGTTTTTT. Protein sequence: CAWSLAGGNTGELFF.

This sequence joins TRBV29-1 and TRBJ1-1; D is undetermined. The V end lost 4 bases, the J end lost 7 bases, and 13 bases lay between the germline ends. The CDR3 loop spans 12 amino acids. Germline lookup yields CDR1 SQVTM and CDR2 ANQGSEA. The CDR3 DNA reads TGCAGCGTTGGGGATCCGGGAGGTGAAGCTTTCTTT. Residues: CSVGDPGGEAFF.

The gene calls are TRBV30 and TRBJ1-2; D unclear. CDR1 is GTSNPN, CDR2 SVGIG, per germline (reference sequence). Between the trimmed V and J ends, which lost 2 bases and 3 bases, there was a span of 7 bases. The CDR3 runs 12 residues. CDR3 coding DNA: TGTGCCTGGAGTTCGGGTCACTATGGCTACACCTTC. Protein sequence: CAWSSGHYGYTF.

The rearrangement uses TRBV6-1 and TRBJ1-4; 9 bases are a match to TRBD1. V was clipped by 6 bases and J by 0 bases; unmatched bases: 2. There are 15 residues in the CDR3. Per germline, CDR1 MNHNS and CDR2 SASEGT. CDR3 region: CASSRQGATNEKLFF. The CDR3 DNA reads TGTGCCAGCAGCCGACAGGGGGCAACTAATGAAAAACTGTTTTTT.

The rearrangement uses TRBV29-1 and TRBJ2-7; D possibly corresponds to TRBD2 (6 bases). There are 14 residues in the CDR3. CDR1 SQVTM and CDR2 ANQGSEA come from the germline V gene. V lost 5 bases and J 3 bases, leaving 17 bases between the germline ends. The CDR3 loop is CSVPRDSLGYEQYF. CDR3 coding DNA: TGCAGCGTTCCTCGGGACTCTCTCGGCTACGAGCAGTACTTC.

This sequence joins TRBV7-2 and TRBJ2-1; 8 bases line up with TRBD2. The CDR3 covers 16 residues. V lost 8 bases, J lost 4 bases, and 13 bases stayed unmatched. The germline CDR1 and CDR2 sequences are SGHTA and FQGNSA. The CDR3, as DNA: TGTGCCAGCTCCGAAGTTGCGGGAGGTCTATACAATGAGCAGTTCTTC. This gives the protein CASSEVAGGLYNEQFF.

V gene TRBV7-2 combines with J gene TRBJ1-1; 9 bases line up with TRBD1. The CDR3 has 15 amino acids. The germline CDR1 and CDR2 sequences are SGHTA and FQGNSA. J gave up 0 bases and V 5 bases, and 4 bases lay outside the gene matches. CDR3 protein: CASSRTGALNTEAFF. The CDR3 DNA sequence: TGTGCCAGCAGCCGGACAGGGGCCCTGAACACTGAAGCTTTCTTT.

For this clone: Relative to the germline gene, one junction end is altered; a read error may explain this. V gene TRBV7-7 combines with J gene TRBJ1-5; 9 bases are shared with TRBD1. This CDR3 region has 19 residues. Germline values: CDR1 SSHAT, CDR2 FNYEAQ (reference sequence). CDR3 amino acids: CASSLAGTGGHYSNQPQHF. Here the CDR3 DNA reads TGTGCTAGCAGCTTAGCTGGAACAGGGGGCCATTATAGCAATCAGCCCCAGCATTTT.

This sequence joins TRBV30 and TRBJ2-1, with 10 bases that match TRBD2. CDR1 and CDR2 (germline): GTSNPN, SVGIG (reference sequence). The trim removed 4 bases at V and 15 bases at J, leaving 6 bases unmatched. There are 11 residues in the CDR3. CDR3 bases: TGTGCCTGGACTAGCGGGAGAGGACCGTTCTTC. It is translated as CAWTSGRGPFF.

The gene calls are TRBV7-9 and TRBJ1-2; tentatively, D is TRBD1 (5 bases). Germline CDR1 and CDR2: SEHNR and FQNEAQ (reference sequence). The CDR3 runs to 15 residues. V was trimmed by 6 bases and J by 8 bases, leaving 22 bases between them. CDR3 bases: TGTGCCAGCAGTTATCAGACAGCCCAACTCACCGGCTACACCTTC. Residues: CASSYQTAQLTGYTF. The full variable domain, its missing parts supplied by reference TRBV7-9 and TRBJ1-2, is DTGVSQNPRHKITKRGQNVTFRCDPISEHNRLYWYRQTLGQGPEFLTYFQNEAQLEKSRLLSDRFSAERPKGSFSTLEIQRTEQGDSAMYLCASSYQTAQLTGYTFGSGTRLTVV.

The chain joins TRBV11-3 to TRBJ2-7; the match to TRBD2 covers 7 bases. The CDR3 extends over 13 amino acids. V lost 1 base to trimming and J lost 5 bases; unmatched junction nucleotides: 2. The V gene's germline CDR1 is SGHNT and CDR2 YENEEA. The CDR3 nucleotides are TGTGCCAGCAGCTTAGGGACTAGTAACGAGCAGTACGTC. This gives the protein CASSLGTSNEQYV.

The gene calls are TRBV12-2 and TRBJ2-7; TRBD2 is the table's D call, not checked against the DNA. TRBV12-2 is deemed a pseudogene. The CDR3 consists of 18 residues. For the CDR3, the DNA is TGTGCAAGTCGCGTTACCCCGCGTGAGGACTATCTTACCTACGAGCAGTACGTC. Translating gives CASRVTPREDYLTYEQYV.

The chain combines TRBV27 with TRBJ2-7; a weak D match, TRBD1 (5 bases). Germline loops: CDR1 MNHEY, CDR2 SMNVEV (reference sequence). This CDR3 region has 13 residues. Trimming took off 5 bases at V and 1 base at J, with 9 bases between the two ends. CDR3 in amino acids: CASSAGQSYEQYV. CDR3 coding DNA: TGTGCCAGCAGTGCCGGACAATCCTACGAGCAGTACGTC.

This chain links TRBV18 with TRBJ2-5, with D tentatively TRBD2 (6 bases). CDR3 size: 14 residues. The V and J ends lost 2 bases and 5 bases respectively, with 12 bases between them. CDR1 and CDR2 (germline): KGHSH, LQKENI. The chain's CDR3 is CASSPGGAWETQYF. Written as DNA, the CDR3 is TGTGCCAGCTCACCAGGAGGGGCGTGGGAGACCCAGTACTTC.

The chain employs TRBV27 and TRBJ2-1, with 10 nucleotides matching TRBD2. J was trimmed by 7 bases and V by 6 bases; bases with no gene match: 3. The CDR3 consists of 13 residues. Germline CDR1 MNHEY, CDR2 SMNVEV (reference sequence). The CDR3 DNA is TGTGCCAGCAGCCTAGCGGGAGTTAATGAGCAGTTCTTC. Translating gives CASSLAGVNEQFF.

V is TRBV5-1 and J is TRBJ2-3; the match to TRBD1 covers 9 bases. Germline CDR1 is SGHRS and CDR2 is YFSETQ. The CDR3 consists of 15 residues. V was pared by 6 bases and J by 0 bases, with 5 bases of the junction left unmatched. The CDR3 spells CASTSGTGSTDTQYF. The CDR3 DNA reads TGCGCCAGCACGAGTGGGACAGGGAGCACAGATACGCAGTATTTT.